What follows are 27 T cell receptor beta chains derived from one specimen sequenced in a study of blood T cells in healthy people across ages. Primed by a sample-barcoded 5' primer and a J-beta primer mix, a second PCR proceeded for about 7 to 12 cycles. TCRdb redid the calling of the 5' RACE reads with MiXCR, one entry per CDR3 protein. The data show fewer than 900,000 distinct CDR3 sequences, about 52% seen once. The sequencing input was blood. These receptors were obtained from an older woman in good health.

This clonotype has at least ten counts. V gene TRBV11-2 combines with J gene TRBJ2-3; 10 bases are shared with TRBD2. The CDR3 covers 16 residues. CDR1 is SGHAT, CDR2 FQNNGV, per germline. V shed 7 bases, J shed 6 bases, and the junction held 13 bases outside the gene matches. In DNA form, the CDR3 reads TGTGCCAGCAACAATCTAGCGGGAGCGAGGAGGGATACGCAGTATTTT. This translates into CASNNLAGARRDTQYF.

The genes are TRBV20-1 and TRBJ2-5, with 9 positions matching TRBD2. Matching the DNA end better, TRBJ2-7 makes the J call doubtful. Germline assignment: CDR1 DFQATT and CDR2 SNEGSKA (reference sequence). The CDR3 is 13 residues long. The CDR3 sequence: CRALAGRSDEQYF. CDR3 DNA: TGCAGGGCCCTAGCGGGGAGGAGCGACGAGCAGTACTTC.

This clonotype was counted only a few times. The CDR3 DNA is TGTGCCAGCAGTTTAGATCAGGTTCAAGAGACCCAGTACTTC. Residues: CASSLDQVQETQYF. This chain links TRBV12-3 or TRBV12-4 with TRBJ2-5; D gene unclear. Trimming took 1 base from V and 2 from J, leaving 8 bases between them. This CDR3 has 14 amino acids.

The gene calls are TRBV3-1 and TRBJ2-5; D remains unclear. V was pared by 5 bases and J by 11 bases, with 12 bases between. The germline V gene encodes CDR1 LGHDT and CDR2 YNNKEL (reference sequence). The CDR3 is made up of 11 amino acids. CDR3 sequence: CASSKAYGQYF. In DNA, the CDR3 is TGTGCCAGCAGCAAAGCCTACGGGCAGTACTTC.

This clonotype has ten or more counts. The chain combines TRBV20-1 with TRBJ2-3; D uncertain. CDR1 and CDR2 (germline): DFQATT, SNEGSKA (reference sequence). The length of the CDR3 is 16 residues. V was clipped by 1 base and J by 1 base, with 15 bases between them. The CDR3 nucleotides read TGCAGTGCTAGAGTATACGATCGGAGAGGCACAGATACGCAGTATTTT. As protein: CSARVYDRRGTDTQYF.

This clonotype was observed at least ten times. A junction boundary mismatches the germline segment, possibly from a read error. The V and J genes are TRBV5-1 and TRBJ1-1, with 8 bases aligning to TRBD1. The CDR3 consists of 13 residues. In germline, CDR1 is SGHRS, CDR2 YFSETQ. The CDR3, as DNA: TGTGCCAGCAGCTTACAGGGGGACACTGAAGCTTTCTTT. Its translation is CASSLQGDTEAFF.

Ten or more counts support this clonotype. This chain uses TRBV7-9 with TRBJ1-2; a weak D match, TRBD1 (6 bases). This CDR3 is built from 15 residues. Trimming took off 5 bases at V and 6 bases at J, with 19 bases between the two ends. Germline CDR1 SEHNR, CDR2 FQNEAQ (reference sequence). The CDR3: CASSVDRRPDDGYTF. CDR3 nucleotide sequence: TGTGCCAGCAGCGTTGACAGGCGCCCGGACGATGGCTACACCTTC.

This clonotype was picked up a small number of times. This chain joins TRBV10-3 and TRBJ1-6; a weak D match, TRBD1 (5 bases). There are 15 residues in the CDR3. The V end was cut by 6 bases, the J end by 0 bases, with 9 bases between. CDR1 is ENHRY and CDR2 is SYGVKD in the germline V gene. The chain's CDR3 is CAIRPTVSYNSPLHF. CDR3 coding DNA: TGTGCCATCAGACCGACAGTCTCCTATAATTCACCCCTCCACTTT.

The chain employs TRBV4-2 and TRBJ2-3, with a tentative D call TRBD2 (6 bases). The CDR3 has 16 residues. The germline V and J ends were trimmed by 1 base and 0 bases, with 11 bases remaining between them. In germline, CDR1 is LGHNA, CDR2 YNFKEQ. CDR3 nucleotides: TGTGCCAGCAGCCAAGCTGCGGGAACTAGCACAGATACGCAGTATTTT. Translated, it gives CASSQAAGTSTDTQYF.

The chain couples TRBV7-2 to TRBJ2-1; D is perhaps TRBD1 (5 bases). The V end lost 5 bases, the J end lost 0 bases, and 14 bases lay between the germline ends. This CDR3 has 16 amino acids. Germline CDR1 SGHTA, CDR2 FQGNSA. The DNA of the CDR3 is TGTGCCAGCAGCCCTTCCTCGACAGTCTCCTACAATGAGCAGTTCTTC. It is translated as CASSPSSTVSYNEQFF.

This chain connects TRBV28 to TRBJ2-7; no clear D gene. The CDR3 runs to 13 residues. Trimming removed 6 bases from V and 0 bases from J, with 9 bases in between. Germline V CDR1 and CDR2: MDHEN, SYDVKM. This CDR3 is CASRGKNSYEQYF. The CDR3 DNA reads as TGTGCCAGCAGAGGGAAAAACTCCTACGAGCAGTACTTC.

This clonotype occurred a few times. The junction departs from germline at one end; a sequencing error may be responsible. The genes are TRBV2 and TRBJ2-2; 8 bases are shared with TRBD1. The CDR3 is 14 amino acids. Germline V gene lookup returns CDR1 SNHLY and CDR2 FYNNEI. CDR3 in amino acids: CASREGQGEGELFF. The CDR3 DNA sequence: TGTGCCAGCAGAGAAGGACAGGGCGAAGGGGAGCTGTTTTTT.

This clonotype was observed a handful of times. V and J are TRBV7-6 and TRBJ2-5; 12 bases align to TRBD1. The J call may be in error: the DNA end matches TRBJ2-4 better. Germline V gives CDR1 SGHVS, CDR2 FNYEAQ. This CDR3 spans 19 amino acids. As DNA, the CDR3 is TGTGCCAGCAGCTTCCCGGGACAGGGGGCCGGGGGGGACAAAAACATTCAGTACTTC. Its protein is CASSFPGQGAGGDKNIQYF.

V and J are TRBV12-3 or TRBV12-4 and TRBJ2-7; D is unclear. V was cut by 5 bases and J by 2 bases, with 7 bases left in between. CDR3 size: 12 residues. The CDR3 reads CASSDPPYEQYF. CDR3 bases: TGTGCCAGCAGTGATCCTCCCTACGAGCAGTACTTC.

The chain combines TRBV19 with TRBJ2-1, with 7 bases identical to TRBD2. CDR3 length equals 14 residues. The V and J ends lost 3 bases and 7 bases, in that order; junction bases with no gene match: 6. Germline V gene data show CDR1 as LNHDA and CDR2 as SQIVND (reference sequence). The CDR3 sequence is CASSIDPSGNEQFF. The CDR3 nucleotides read TGTGCCAGTAGTATTGATCCTAGCGGTAATGAGCAGTTCTTC.

J is TRBJ1-2 and V is TRBV4-3; 8 bases are a match to TRBD1. Germline trimming cut 6 bases from V and 4 bases from J; bases unmatched to any gene: 4. The CDR3 has 13 residues. The germline V gene has CDR1 LGHNA and CDR2 YSLEER. CDR3 nucleotide sequence: TGCGCCAGCAGTCGGGACAGGAGCTATGGCTACACCTTC. As protein: CASSRDRSYGYTF.

This clonotype was seen ten or more times. This rearrangement joins TRBV20-1 to TRBJ2-3; 8 positions agree with TRBD2. V trimming: 6 bases; J trimming: 5 bases; junction bases outside the gene matches: 25. This CDR3 is 19 amino acids long. Germline V gene sequence: CDR1 DFQATT, CDR2 SNEGSKA (reference sequence). The CDR3 region is CSASTPTGGPGGFKDTQYF. The DNA for the CDR3 is TGCAGTGCCTCGACCCCTACGGGAGGGCCGGGAGGTTTCAAAGATACGCAGTATTTT.

The chain employs TRBV5-1 and TRBJ1-1, with D perhaps matching TRBD1 (5 bases). This CDR3 is built from 14 residues. Between the trimmed V and J ends, which lost 4 bases and 3 bases, there was a span of 13 bases. Germline CDR1 reads SGHRS; CDR2 reads YFSETQ. The CDR3 DNA sequence: TGCGCCAGCAGCACGGGCGGGGGAGACACTGAAGCTTTCTTT. It specifies CASSTGGGDTEAFF.

This clonotype has a single count. The V call is TRBV6-1, the J call TRBJ1-1; D call uncertain. Germline V gene data show CDR1 as MNHNS and CDR2 as SASEGT. The CDR3 covers 14 residues. V shed 0 bases and J shed 3 bases, with 8 bases lying between them. CDR3 region: CASSEAWEDTEAFF. The DNA for the CDR3 is TGTGCCAGCAGTGAAGCGTGGGAGGACACTGAAGCTTTCTTT.

This clonotype was seen a handful of times. Its ends do not fully match the called genes, so a read error is possible. J is TRBJ1-6 and V is TRBV20-1; the D is unclear. Germline CDR1 DFQATT, CDR2 SNEGSKA (reference sequence). The CDR3 covers 13 residues. The CDR3 sequence is CSAPLLSDSPLHF. The CDR3 DNA sequence: TGTAGTGCCCCCCTCCTTTCTGATTCACCCCTCCACTTT.

This clonotype was seen a handful of times. CDR3 nucleotide sequence: TGTGCCACCCGCCCGGGACAGAGCTCCTACGAGCAGTACTTC. Its protein is CATRPGQSSYEQYF. V and J are TRBV7-2 and TRBJ2-7; 7 bases align to TRBD1. This CDR3 spans 14 amino acids. Germline V gene lookup returns CDR1 SGHTA and CDR2 FQGNSA. V shed 10 bases, J shed 0 bases, and the junction held 9 bases outside the gene matches.

This clonotype appeared a few times. This chain connects TRBV7-2 to TRBJ1-6, with D possibly matching TRBD1 (6 bases). V was pared by 6 bases and J by 7 bases, with 13 bases between. CDR3 length: 14 amino acids. Germline V CDR1 and CDR2: SGHTA, FQGNSA. The CDR3 spells CASRFTGRNSPLHF. The CDR3 DNA follows: TGTGCCAGCAGATTTACAGGGCGCAATTCACCCCTCCACTTT.

The chain uses TRBV14 and TRBJ2-1; 11 bases are shared with TRBD2. The V and J ends lost 4 bases and 9 bases, in that order; junction bases with no gene match: 11. From germline, CDR1 is SGHDN and CDR2 FVKESK. CDR3 length equals 16 residues. CDR3 DNA: TGTGCCAGCAGCCCTCGTAGCGGGAGGGCCGGAGGTGAGCAGTTCTTC. It encodes CASSPRSGRAGGEQFF.

V and J are TRBV5-1 and TRBJ2-7, with D tentatively TRBD1 (5 bases). CDR1 is SGHRS and CDR2 is YFSETQ in the germline V gene. V was trimmed by 0 bases and J by 7 bases, leaving 17 bases between them. The CDR3 has 15 residues. CDR3 loop: CASSLAKGIPGEQYF. DNA of the CDR3: TGCGCCAGCAGCTTGGCCAAGGGGATACCTGGGGAGCAGTACTTC.

This chain connects TRBV20-1 to TRBJ2-1; D is undetermined. The CDR3 length is 15 residues. Germline V gives CDR1 DFQATT, CDR2 SNEGSKA (reference sequence). Trimming removed 2 bases at V and 5 bases at J, with 16 bases between. The CDR3 DNA reads as TGCAGTGCTAGACAAGCCAGACTCAACGACAATGAGCAGTTCTTC. This sequence encodes CSARQARLNDNEQFF.

With respect to this clonotype: One end of the junction fails to match germline, which may point to a read error. V usage is TRBV28 and J usage is TRBJ2-7, with 8 bases lining up with TRBD2. The germline V gene encodes CDR1 MDHEN and CDR2 SYDVKM. CDR3 size: 16 residues. CDR3 sequence (DNA): TGCGCCAGCAGCCAGTCCTCCGGGACTAGGGGTTACGAGCAGTACTTC. As protein: CASSQSSGTRGYEQYF.

This clonotype was counted between two and nine times. The chain recombines TRBV29-1 with TRBJ2-7, with TRBD1 identical over 8 bases. Unmatched junction bases numbered 10, after V lost 7 bases and J lost 2 bases. The CDR3 length is 14 residues. The germline V gene has CDR1 SQVTM and CDR2 ANQGSEA. The CDR3 loop is CSAAMGQEAYEQYF. In nucleotides, the CDR3 is TGCAGCGCCGCCATGGGACAGGAGGCCTACGAGCAGTACTTC.